This is a list of T cell receptor beta chains from one sample in a study of T cells after yellow fever vaccination. TCRdb reprocessed the 5' RACE reads via MiXCR and lists one record per CDR3 protein. The table has 300,000 to 350,000 distinct CDR3 sequences, roughly 8.6% seen once. The sequenced sample was PBMCs, obtained roughly 45 days after the first yellow fever vaccination. These receptors all stem from a man aged 18 to 29 who received the YFV17D yellow fever vaccine. The CDR3 runs from the conserved cysteine through the conserved F or W. Fields, in order: clone size, V gene, D gene, J gene, CDR3 protein, CDR3 DNA. A D gene is named only where the DNA matches it firmly. Clone size is shown for a subset of rows, as once, few, many or a class of expanded clone.

>few|TRBV12-3/TRBV12-4|.|TRBJ1-1
CASSLSHMNTEAFF
TGTGCCAGCAGTTTAAGTCATATGAACACTGAAGCTTTCTTT
>.|TRBV6-2/TRBV6-3|.|TRBJ2-7
CASRPSFSYEQYF
TGTGCCAGCAGACCCTCGTTCTCCTACGAGCAGTACTTC
>.|TRBV6-1|.|TRBJ1-2
CASGTIRHYGYTF
TGTGCCAGCGGGACAATTAGGCACTATGGCTACACCTTC
>few|TRBV4-2|.|TRBJ1-1
CASSQVVTEAFF
TGTGCCAGCAGCCAAGTAGTCACTGAAGCTTTCTTT
>few|TRBV5-1|.|TRBJ2-3
CASSLDRTPDTQYF
TGCGCCAGCAGCTTGGACCGGACCCCGGATACGCAGTATTTT
>few|TRBV5-1|.|TRBJ2-7
CASSLGFRYEQYF
TGCGCCAGCAGCTTGGGGTTTCGGTACGAGCAGTACTTC
>few|TRBV5-4|.|TRBJ1-3
CASSLEPVVAGNTIYF
TGTGCCAGCAGCTTGGAACCGGTGGTCGCTGGAAACACCATATATTTT
>.|TRBV12-3/TRBV12-4|TRBD1|TRBJ1-5
CASSSGGTGSNQPQHF
TGTGCCAGCAGTTCTGGAGGGACAGGGAGTAATCAGCCCCAGCATTTT
>.|TRBV7-2|TRBD1|TRBJ1-5
CASSRDRGGQPQHF
TGTGCCAGCAGCCGGGACAGGGGAGGCCAGCCCCAGCATTTT
>few|TRBV7-2|.|TRBJ2-5
CASSSRGGRLETQYF
TGTGCCAGCAGCTCGAGGGGGGGCCGGCTAGAGACCCAGTACTTC
>.|TRBV6-5|.|TRBJ2-5
CASSYRWGETQYF
TGTGCCAGCAGTTATCGGTGGGGAGAGACCCAGTACTTC
>few|TRBV27|TRBD2|TRBJ2-2
CASSRGLAGGGTGELFF
TGTGCCAGCAGTCGGGGACTAGCGGGGGGCGGTACCGGGGAGCTGTTTTTT
>few|TRBV12-3/TRBV12-4|.|TRBJ2-2
CASSVSVGSGELFF
TGTGCCAGCAGTGTGTCAGTGGGATCCGGGGAGCTGTTTTTT
>few|TRBV7-2|.|TRBJ2-2
CASTRVGVRLNTGELFF
TGTGCCAGCACTCGGGTCGGGGTCCGACTAAACACCGGGGAGCTGTTTTTT
>few|TRBV5-4|.|TRBJ1-2
CASSFQYGDYTF
TGTGCCAGCAGCTTCCAATATGGTGACTACACCTTC
>once|TRBV19|.|TRBJ2-2
CASSILQGGELFF
TGTGCCAGTAGTATCCTCCAGGGAGGGGAGCTGTTTTTT
>.|TRBV7-2|.|TRBJ1-6
CASSLRAEDSPLHF
TGTGCCAGCAGCTTACGGGCAGAAGATTCACCCCTCCACTTT
>few|TRBV12-3/TRBV12-4|TRBD1|TRBJ1-5
CASSFPILGDRVSNQPQHF
TGTGCCAGCAGTTTCCCGATCCTGGGGGACAGAGTTAGCAATCAGCCCCAGCATTTT
>.|TRBV19|.|TRBJ2-1
CASSEGGGSFNEQFF
TGTGCCAGTAGCGAGGGGGGGGGCTCCTTTAATGAGCAGTTCTTC
>few|TRBV6-5|TRBD1|TRBJ1-3
CASSFLTQGQSPGNTIYF
TGTGCCAGCAGTTTTTTGACCCAGGGACAGAGTCCTGGAAACACCATATATTTT
>few|TRBV4-1|.|TRBJ2-3
CASSQRGGGVADTQYF
TGCGCCAGCAGCCAAAGGGGGGGGGGCGTCGCAGATACGCAGTATTTT
>.|TRBV19|TRBD1|TRBJ1-4
CASLDRGNNEKLFF
TGTGCCAGTCTGGACAGGGGTAATAATGAAAAACTGTTTTTT
>.|TRBV7-2|TRBD1|TRBJ1-5
CASSSQGRQPQHF
TGTGCCAGCAGCTCACAGGGGCGGCAGCCCCAGCATTTT
>.|TRBV7-8|.|TRBJ2-2
CASSLIGDGTGELFF
TGTGCCAGCAGCTTAATCGGGGATGGTACCGGGGAGCTGTTTTTT
>.|TRBV21-1|.|TRBJ1-5
CASSKAEDRSHSNQPQHF
TGTGCCAGCAGCAAAGCAGAGGACAGGTCCCATAGCAATCAGCCCCAGCATTTT
>few|TRBV5-6|.|TRBJ2-6
CASSLLDSGANVLTF
TGTGCCAGCAGCTTGCTAGACTCTGGGGCCAACGTCCTGACTTTC
>.|TRBV28|.|TRBJ2-2
CASSFDERDSETGELFF
TGTGCCAGCAGTTTTGATGAGCGGGACAGTGAGACCGGGGAGCTGTTTTTT
>.|TRBV7-6|.|TRBJ2-7
CASSLGGADEQYF
TGTGCCAGCAGCCTAGGGGGGGCGGACGAGCAGTACTTC
>few|TRBV6-5|TRBD1|TRBJ1-6
CASSFGTGDSPLHF
TGTGCCAGCAGTTTCGGGACAGGTGATTCACCCCTCCACTTT
>.|TRBV11-2|TRBD2|TRBJ2-5
CASSPYPGSSGGAKETQYF
TGTGCCAGCAGCCCCTATCCGGGGTCCAGCGGGGGGGCCAAGGAGACCCAGTACTTC
>.|TRBV5-1|.|TRBJ1-2
CASTAGVTRDYGYTF
TGCGCCAGCACTGCAGGAGTCACCCGAGACTATGGCTACACCTTC
>many|TRBV4-3|TRBD2|TRBJ2-1
CASSQPSGGRNEQFF
TGCGCCAGCAGCCAGCCCAGCGGGGGTAGGAATGAGCAGTTCTTC
>few|TRBV7-2|TRBD2|TRBJ2-1
CASSISSGGATYNEQFF
TGTGCCAGCAGCATCTCTAGCGGGGGGGCCACCTACAATGAGCAGTTCTTC
>few|TRBV21-1|.|TRBJ2-3
CARPRAGTAITDTQYF
TGTGCCAGGCCTAGGGCGGGGACAGCAATCACAGATACGCAGTATTTT
>many|TRBV7-2|.|TRBJ2-2
CASSIATGDTGELFF
TGTGCCAGCAGCATCGCCACGGGGGACACCGGGGAGCTGTTTTTT
>few|TRBV12-3/TRBV12-4|.|TRBJ2-7
CASSFGPSYEQYF
TGTGCCAGCAGCTTTGGGCCTTCCTACGAGCAGTACTTC
>.|TRBV4-1|.|TRBJ2-1
CASSQKLGLGKPYNEQFF
TGCGCCAGCAGCCAGAAACTCGGACTGGGAAAACCCTACAATGAGCAGTTCTTC
>.|TRBV4-1|.|TRBJ1-1
CASSQAENEAFF
TGCGCCAGCAGCCAAGCGGAAAATGAAGCTTTCTTT
>.|TRBV30|.|TRBJ2-7
CAWSRQISEQYF
TGTGCCTGGAGTAGGCAGATCTCCGAGCAGTACTTC
>few|TRBV9|.|TRBJ1-3
CASSVESTDTIYF
TGTGCCAGCAGCGTAGAATCGACTGACACCATATATTTT
>.|TRBV3-1|.|TRBJ1-6
CASSQGRLGLRNSPLHF
TGTGCCAGCAGCCAAGGACGTTTAGGGCTAAGAAATTCACCCCTCCACTTT
>few|TRBV3-1|.|TRBJ2-2
CASSGDIFTGELFF
TGTGCCAGCAGTGGGGACATCTTCACCGGGGAGCTGTTTTTT
>.|TRBV5-1|.|TRBJ1-5
CASSLSGGLNQPQHF
TGCGCCAGCAGCTTATCCGGGGGCCTCAATCAGCCCCAGCATTTT
>.|TRBV7-9|TRBD2|TRBJ2-3
CAGNQGRGNTDTQYF
TGTGCCGGCAACCAAGGGCGGGGGAACACAGATACGCAGTATTTT
>few|TRBV4-1|.|TRBJ2-3
CASSQESVHWDTQYF
TGCGCCAGCAGCCAAGAGTCGGTTCATTGGGATACGCAGTATTTT